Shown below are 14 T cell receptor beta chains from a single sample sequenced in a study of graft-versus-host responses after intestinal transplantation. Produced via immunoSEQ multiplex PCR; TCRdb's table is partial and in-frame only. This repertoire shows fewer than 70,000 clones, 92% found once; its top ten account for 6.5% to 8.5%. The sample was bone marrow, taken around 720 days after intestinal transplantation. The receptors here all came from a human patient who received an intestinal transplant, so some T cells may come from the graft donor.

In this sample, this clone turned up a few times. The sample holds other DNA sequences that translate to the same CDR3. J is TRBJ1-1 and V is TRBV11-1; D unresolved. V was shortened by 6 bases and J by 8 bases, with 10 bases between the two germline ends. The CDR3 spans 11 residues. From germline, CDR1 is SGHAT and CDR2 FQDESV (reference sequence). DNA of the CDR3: TGTGCCAGCAGTCGGACCTTGGAAGCTTTCTTT. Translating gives CASSRTLEAFF.

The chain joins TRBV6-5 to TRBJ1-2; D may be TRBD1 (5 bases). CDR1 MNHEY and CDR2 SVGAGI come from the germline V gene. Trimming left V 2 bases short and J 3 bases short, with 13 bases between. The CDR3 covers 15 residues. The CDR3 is CASSYDSSTHYGYTF. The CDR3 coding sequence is TGTGCCAGCAGTTACGACAGCTCGACCCACTATGGCTACACCTTC.

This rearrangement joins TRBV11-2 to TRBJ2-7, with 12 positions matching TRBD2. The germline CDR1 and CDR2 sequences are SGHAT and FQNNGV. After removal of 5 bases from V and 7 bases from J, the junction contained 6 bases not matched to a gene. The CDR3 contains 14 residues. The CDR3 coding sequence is TGTGCCAGCAGCCGGACTAGCGGGGCGGAGGAGCAGTACTTC. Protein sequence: CASSRTSGAEEQYF.

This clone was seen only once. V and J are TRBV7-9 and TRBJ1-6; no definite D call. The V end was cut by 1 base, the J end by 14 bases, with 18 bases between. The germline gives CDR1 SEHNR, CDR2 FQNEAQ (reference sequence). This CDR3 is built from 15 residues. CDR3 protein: CASSLELLSPKTLHF. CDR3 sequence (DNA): TGTGCCAGCAGCTTAGAACTCCTATCCCCTAAGACCCTCCACTTT.

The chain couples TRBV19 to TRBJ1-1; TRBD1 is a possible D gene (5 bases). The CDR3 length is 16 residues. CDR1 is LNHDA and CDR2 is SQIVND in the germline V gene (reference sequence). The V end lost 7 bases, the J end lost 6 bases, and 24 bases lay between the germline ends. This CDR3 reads CASTLQLIRGRAEAFF. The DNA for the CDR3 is TGTGCCAGTACCCTACAATTGATTAGGGGCAGGGCTGAAGCTTTCTTT. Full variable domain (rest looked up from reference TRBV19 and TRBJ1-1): DGGITQSPKYLFRKEGQNVTLSCEQNLNHDAMYWYRQDPGQGLRLIYYSQIVNDFQKGDIAEGYSVSREKKESFPLTVTSAQKNPTAFYLCASTLQLIRGRAEAFFGQGTRLTVV.

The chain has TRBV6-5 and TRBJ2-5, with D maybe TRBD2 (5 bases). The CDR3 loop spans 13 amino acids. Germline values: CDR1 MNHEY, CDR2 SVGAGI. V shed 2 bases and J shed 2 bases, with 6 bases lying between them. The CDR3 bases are TGTGCCAGCAGTTACGGGAGTCAAGAGACCCAGTACTTC. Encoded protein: CASSYGSQETQYF.

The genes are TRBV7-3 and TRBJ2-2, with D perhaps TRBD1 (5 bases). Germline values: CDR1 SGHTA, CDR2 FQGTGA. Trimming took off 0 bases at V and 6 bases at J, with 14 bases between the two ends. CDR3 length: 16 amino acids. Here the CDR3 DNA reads TGTGCCAGCAGCTTAACGAGGCAGGGTTCTTCCGGGGAGCTGTTTTTT. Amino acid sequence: CASSLTRQGSSGELFF.

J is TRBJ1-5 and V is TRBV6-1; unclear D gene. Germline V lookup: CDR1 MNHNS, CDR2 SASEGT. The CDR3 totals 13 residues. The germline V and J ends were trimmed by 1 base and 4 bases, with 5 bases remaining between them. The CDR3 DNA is TGTGCCAGCAGTGAAGTCCAGAATCAGCCCCAGCATTTT. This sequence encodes CASSEVQNQPQHF.

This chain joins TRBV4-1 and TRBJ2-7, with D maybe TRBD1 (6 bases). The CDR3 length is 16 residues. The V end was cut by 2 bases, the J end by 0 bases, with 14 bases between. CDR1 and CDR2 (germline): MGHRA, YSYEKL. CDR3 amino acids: CASSQFFRGSSYEQYF. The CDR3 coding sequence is TGCGCCAGCAGCCAATTCTTCAGGGGTAGCTCCTACGAGCAGTACTTC.

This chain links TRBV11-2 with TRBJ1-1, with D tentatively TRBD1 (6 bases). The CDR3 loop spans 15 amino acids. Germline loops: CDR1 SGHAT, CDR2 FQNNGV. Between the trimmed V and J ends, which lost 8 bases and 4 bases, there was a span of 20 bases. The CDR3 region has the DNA TGTGCCAGCCGCCGGGGGGCGGCCCTGGGCACTGAAGCTTTCTTT. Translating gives CASRRGAALGTEAFF.

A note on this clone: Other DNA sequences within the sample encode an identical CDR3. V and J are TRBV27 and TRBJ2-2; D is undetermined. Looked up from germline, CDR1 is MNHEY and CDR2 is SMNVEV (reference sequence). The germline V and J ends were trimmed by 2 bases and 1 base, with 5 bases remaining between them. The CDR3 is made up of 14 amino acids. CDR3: CASSLRVNTGELFF. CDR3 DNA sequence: TGTGCCAGCAGTTTAAGGGTGAACACCGGGGAGCTGTTTTTT.

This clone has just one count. The CDR3 region is CATGFQETQYF. The CDR3 nucleotides are TGTGCCACCGGATTTCAAGAGACCCAGTACTTC. This sequence joins TRBV10-3 and TRBJ2-5; D gene uncertain. The V gene lost 10 bases and the J gene lost 2 bases, with 8 bases spanning the gap. This CDR3 is built from 11 residues. The V gene's germline CDR1 is ENHRY and CDR2 SYGVKD.

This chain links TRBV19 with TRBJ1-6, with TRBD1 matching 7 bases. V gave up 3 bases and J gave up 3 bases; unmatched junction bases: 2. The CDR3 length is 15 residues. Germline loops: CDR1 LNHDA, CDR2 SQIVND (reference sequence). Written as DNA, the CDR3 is TGTGCCAGTAGTATGGGACAGCGCTATAATTCACCCCTCCACTTT. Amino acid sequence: CASSMGQRYNSPLHF.

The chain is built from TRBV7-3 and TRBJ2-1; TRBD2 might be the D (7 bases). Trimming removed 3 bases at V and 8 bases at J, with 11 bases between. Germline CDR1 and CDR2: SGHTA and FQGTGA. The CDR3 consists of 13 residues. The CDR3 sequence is CASSFKGGDEQFF. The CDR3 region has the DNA TGTGCCAGCAGCTTTAAAGGGGGGGATGAGCAGTTCTTC.